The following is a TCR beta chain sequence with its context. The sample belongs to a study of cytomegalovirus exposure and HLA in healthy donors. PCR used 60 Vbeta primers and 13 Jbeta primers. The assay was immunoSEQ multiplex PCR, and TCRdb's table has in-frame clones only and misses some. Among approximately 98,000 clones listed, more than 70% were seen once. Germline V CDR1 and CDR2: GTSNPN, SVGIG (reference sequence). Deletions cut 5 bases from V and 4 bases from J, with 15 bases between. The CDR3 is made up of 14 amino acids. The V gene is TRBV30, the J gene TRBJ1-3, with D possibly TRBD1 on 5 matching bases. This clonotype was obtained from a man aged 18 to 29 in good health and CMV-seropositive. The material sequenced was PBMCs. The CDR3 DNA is TGTGCCTGGGAGATTGGAGGGGTGGGAAACACCATATATTTT. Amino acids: CAWEIGGVGNTIYF.